The 31 T cell receptor beta chains in this list originate from one sample, sequenced in a study of CD8 T cells in Susac syndrome. Random hexamers were used to reverse transcribe 0.5 to 1 ug of RNA. TCRdb redid the calling of the immunoSEQ multiplex PCR reads with MiXCR, one entry per CDR3 protein. The sample holds some 180,000 distinct CDR3 sequences, 93% seen once. The sequencing input was CD4+ T cells from PBMCs. These receptors were taken from a human donor in good health.

CDR3 in amino acids: CASSLATRGQGEQYF. CDR3 sequence (DNA): TGTGCCAGCAGCTTAGCGACCAGGGGGCAAGGGGAGCAGTACTTC. This chain uses TRBV7-2 with TRBJ2-7; 8 bases fit TRBD1. The germline V gene has CDR1 SGHTA and CDR2 FQGNSA. The V gene end was trimmed by 0 bases and the J gene end by 7 bases; junction bases not matched to a gene: 8. The CDR3 runs 15 residues.

This clonotype was seen more than once but under ten times. The CDR3 protein is CASSLGQAANTEAFF. In DNA, the CDR3 is TGTGCCAGCAGCTTAGGACAGGCTGCGAACACTGAAGCTTTCTTT. The gene calls are TRBV7-2 and TRBJ1-1, with D possibly TRBD1 on 6 matching bases. Trimming pared 1 base from V and 1 base from J, leaving 10 bases between. The CDR3 contains 15 residues. CDR1 is SGHTA, CDR2 FQGNSA, per germline.

The V gene is TRBV3-1, the J gene TRBJ2-7; 7 bases agree with TRBD2. CDR1 and CDR2 (germline): LGHDT, YNNKEL (reference sequence). J lost 9 bases, V lost 4 bases, and 15 bases had no gene match. The CDR3 extends over 15 amino acids. CDR3 bases: TGTGCCAGCAGCCGCGCCCCGGGACTAAAGGAAAGGCAGTACTTC. Encoded protein: CASSRAPGLKERQYF.

The chain carries TRBV2 and TRBJ2-7; D gene unclear. The CDR3 loop spans 12 amino acids. Between the trimmed V and J ends, which lost 6 bases and 2 bases, there was a span of 8 bases. In germline, CDR1 is SNHLY, CDR2 FYNNEI. Written as DNA, the CDR3 is TGTGCCAGCAGCGAAACTACCTACGAGCAGTACTTC. Amino acid sequence: CASSETTYEQYF.

V gene TRBV20-1 combines with J gene TRBJ1-1, with 8 nucleotides matching TRBD1. The CDR3 is 14 amino acids. V trimming: 3 bases; J trimming: 1 base; junction bases outside the gene matches: 4. Germline lookup yields CDR1 DFQATT and CDR2 SNEGSKA (reference sequence). The CDR3 loop is CSARGRGRNTEAFF. The CDR3 DNA sequence: TGCAGTGCTAGGGGCAGGGGGCGGAACACTGAAGCTTTCTTT.

This rearrangement joins TRBV4-1 to TRBJ1-1; no firm D call. Trimming took 1 base from V and 4 from J, leaving 13 bases between them. The CDR3 totals 15 residues. Germline lookup yields CDR1 MGHRA and CDR2 YSYEKL. Here the CDR3 reads CASSQVPDISTEAFF. CDR3 nucleotides: TGCGCCAGCAGCCAAGTCCCCGACATTAGCACTGAAGCTTTCTTT.

V gene TRBV28 combines with J gene TRBJ2-5; D ambiguous. There are 14 residues in the CDR3. With 5 bases removed from V and 4 bases from J, the gap between germline ends came to 14 bases. Germline V gives CDR1 MDHEN, CDR2 SYDVKM. This chain's CDR3 is CASSLPKVRETQYF. CDR3 coding DNA: TGTGCCAGCAGTCTTCCCAAGGTCCGAGAGACCCAGTACTTC.

CDR3 in DNA: TGTGCCAGCAGCCAGCCCACAGGGGTGAAATCACCCCTCCACTTT. Protein: CASSQPTGVKSPLHF. The chain employs TRBV7-8 and TRBJ1-6; 7 bases line up with TRBD1. Germline CDR1 and CDR2: SGHVS and FQNEAQ. CDR3 length: 15 amino acids. The junction had 11 bases not matched to a gene; V was cut back by 5 bases and J by 10 bases.

The chain employs TRBV18 and TRBJ2-3; no firm D call. Trimming removed 2 bases at V and 1 base at J, with 7 bases between. Looked up from germline, CDR1 is KGHSH and CDR2 is LQKENI. This CDR3 region has 14 residues. The CDR3: CASSPGLGTDTQYF. The CDR3 DNA reads TGTGCCAGCTCACCAGGCCTCGGCACAGATACGCAGTATTTT.

A single count supports this clonotype. The rearrangement links TRBV28 to TRBJ2-7; the D gene is possibly TRBD1 (5 bases). Per the germline V gene, CDR1 is MDHEN and CDR2 is SYDVKM. Trimming removed 6 bases from V and 3 bases from J, with 18 bases in between. The CDR3 sequence is 15 residues long. CDR3 loop: CASSPQQGRNYEQYF. In DNA, the CDR3 is TGTGCCAGCAGCCCCCAGCAGGGTCGGAACTACGAGCAGTACTTC.

The gene calls are TRBV19 and TRBJ2-2; D may match TRBD1 or TRBD2 (5 bases each). Germline CDR1 is LNHDA and CDR2 is SQIVND (reference sequence). The CDR3 length is 16 residues. Trimming pared 5 bases from V and 4 bases from J, leaving 17 bases between. As DNA, the CDR3 is TGTGCCAGTAGTCCCCGGACACCCCGGGGCACCGGGGAGCTGTTTTTT. It encodes CASSPRTPRGTGELFF.

The chain links TRBV7-9 to TRBJ1-5; weak D call: TRBD1 (5 bases). Per germline, CDR1 SEHNR and CDR2 FQNEAQ (reference sequence). V shed 0 bases and J shed 0 bases, with 12 bases lying between them. The CDR3 runs to 17 residues. The CDR3 DNA follows: TGTGCCAGCAGCTTAGCCGGGGCGCCTTATAGCAATCAGCCCCAGCATTTT. Protein: CASSLAGAPYSNQPQHF. Based on the CDR3 plus reference TRBV7-9 and TRBJ1-5, the full variable domain is DTGVSQNPRHKITKRGQNVTFRCDPISEHNRLYWYRQTLGQGPEFLTYFQNEAQLEKSRLLSDRFSAERPKGSFSTLEIQRTEQGDSAMYLCASSLAGAPYSNQPQHFGDGTRLSIL.

This sequence joins TRBV11-1 and TRBJ2-1; TRBD2 agrees at 9 bases. V was pared by 7 bases and J by 5 bases, with 6 bases of the junction left unmatched. The CDR3 sequence is 14 residues long. The germline gives CDR1 SGHAT, CDR2 FQDESV (reference sequence). The CDR3 DNA follows: TGTGCCAGCAACGACCGACTAGCGGACAATGAGCAGTTCTTC. The encoded protein is CASNDRLADNEQFF.

This chain joins TRBV23-1 and TRBJ1-1; D may be TRBD1 (5 bases). TRBV23-1 is sorted into the ORF group, with uncertain function. The CDR3 is made up of 14 amino acids. With 2 bases removed from V and 5 bases from J, the gap between germline ends came to 12 bases. The CDR3 sequence: CASSQAGEATEAFF. The CDR3 DNA sequence: TGCGCCAGCAGTCAAGCGGGGGAGGCGACTGAAGCTTTCTTT.

This clonotype was observed once. This CDR3 reads CASSFFTGGETQYF. The CDR3 DNA is TGCGCCAGCAGCTTTTTTACAGGGGGAGAGACCCAGTACTTC. V gene TRBV5-1 combines with J gene TRBJ2-5; 8 nucleotides line up with TRBD1. The CDR3 consists of 14 residues. J was trimmed by 4 bases and V by 2 bases; bases with no gene match: 4. Germline V gene lookup returns CDR1 SGHRS and CDR2 YFSETQ.

The gene calls are TRBV18 and TRBJ2-5; 11 bases align to TRBD1. This CDR3 region has 15 residues. With V trimmed by 0 bases and J by 4 bases, 1 base remained unmatched. Germline V lookup: CDR1 KGHSH, CDR2 LQKENI. CDR3 nucleotide sequence: TGTGCCAGCTCACCACCGGGACAGGGGGGAGAGACCCAGTACTTC. This translates into CASSPPGQGGETQYF.

The rearrangement links TRBV6-2 or TRBV6-3 to TRBJ1-1; 9 nucleotides align to TRBD1. The germline V gene has CDR1 MNHEY and CDR2 SVGEGT. The CDR3 is made up of 13 amino acids. V lost 8 bases and J lost 1; bases outside the gene matches: 2. For the CDR3, the DNA is TGTGCCAGCCGGACAGGGGCGAACACTGAAGCTTTCTTT. This encodes CASRTGANTEAFF.

This clonotype was observed a single time. The chain combines TRBV4-2 with TRBJ1-5; D perhaps matches TRBD1 (6 bases). Germline values: CDR1 LGHNA, CDR2 YNFKEQ. The V end lost 0 bases, the J end lost 6 bases, and 15 bases lay between the germline ends. CDR3 length: 16 residues. CDR3 coding DNA: TGTGCCAGCAGCCAAGAAGGCGACAGGTTCGGTCAGCCCCAGCATTTT. Translated: CASSQEGDRFGQPQHF.

The rearrangement uses TRBV6-5 and TRBJ2-2, with TRBD1 matching over 10 bases. V gave up 6 bases and J gave up 4 bases; unmatched junction bases: 2. From germline, CDR1 is MNHEY and CDR2 SVGAGI. The CDR3 runs to 14 residues. The CDR3 DNA is TGTGCCAGCAGAGGACAGGGGGTCACCGGGGAGCTGTTTTTT. Translation gives CASRGQGVTGELFF.

In this sample, this clonotype turned up once. This sequence joins TRBV7-9 and TRBJ1-5, with D perhaps matching TRBD1 (6 bases). Germline V gene lookup returns CDR1 SEHNR and CDR2 FQNEAQ (reference sequence). This CDR3 is built from 13 residues. V was pared by 5 bases and J by 5 bases, with 10 bases between. The CDR3 nucleotides read TGTGCCAGCAGCCCCGGACAGTATCAGCCCCAGCATTTT. Its translation: CASSPGQYQPQHF.

This clonotype was observed once. The chain couples TRBV20-1 to TRBJ1-5; maybe TRBD1 (6 bases). CDR3 length: 15 residues. The V gene lost 5 bases and the J gene lost 1 base, with 15 bases spanning the gap. CDR1 and CDR2 from the germline V gene are DFQATT and SNEGSKA (reference sequence). The CDR3 DNA sequence: TGCAGTGCTGTACAGGGAGGGTTGAGCAATCAGCCCCAGCATTTT. This gives the protein CSAVQGGLSNQPQHF.

This chain uses TRBV12-3 or TRBV12-4 with TRBJ2-7, with D possibly being TRBD1 (6 bases). The length of the CDR3 is 14 residues. Trimming took off 1 base at V and 5 bases at J, with 12 bases between the two ends. CDR3 DNA: TGTGCCAGCAGTTTAGGGGGGCCGATAAACGAGCAGTACTTC. This translates into CASSLGGPINEQYF.

The chain couples TRBV20-1 to TRBJ2-7; a possible D gene is TRBD1 (5 bases). Germline V lookup: CDR1 DFQATT, CDR2 SNEGSKA (reference sequence). This CDR3 is 13 amino acids long. V was trimmed by 2 bases and J by 3 bases, leaving 11 bases between them. DNA of the CDR3: TGCAGTGCTAGACTTCCGACAGACTACGAGCAGTACGTC. Its translation is CSARLPTDYEQYV.

This chain connects TRBV28 to TRBJ2-7; D perhaps matches TRBD1 (5 bases). Germline assignment: CDR1 MDHEN and CDR2 SYDVKM. This CDR3 is built from 12 residues. Trimming left V 3 bases short and J 7 bases short, with 10 bases between. The CDR3 DNA sequence: TGTGCCAGCAGTTTGAAGGGGTGGGAGCAGTACTTC. Its translation is CASSLKGWEQYF.

This clonotype has a single count. The CDR3 protein is CASRQTGSNTGELFF. The CDR3 DNA is TGTGCCAGCAGGCAGACAGGGTCGAACACCGGGGAGCTGTTTTTT. The chain joins TRBV27 to TRBJ2-2, with TRBD1 matching over 7 bases. The CDR3 runs 15 residues. V was clipped by 6 bases and J by 0 bases; unmatched bases: 4. Germline assignment: CDR1 MNHEY and CDR2 SMNVEV (reference sequence).

This sequence joins TRBV9 and TRBJ2-7; 9 bases match TRBD1. The germline V gene encodes CDR1 SGDLS and CDR2 YYNGEE. The ends lost 4 bases at V and 3 bases at J; junction bases unmatched: 2. The CDR3 consists of 13 residues. As DNA, the CDR3 is TGTGCCAGCAGCACGGGACAGGGCTACGAGCAGTACTTC. It specifies CASSTGQGYEQYF.

The table lists this clonotype with a count of one. The rearrangement links TRBV29-1 to TRBJ2-1; TRBD2 might be the D (6 bases). This CDR3 comprises 13 residues. The germline gives CDR1 SQVTM, CDR2 ANQGSEA. The ends were cut back, 8 bases at V and 10 bases at J, with 21 bases in the middle. The CDR3 loop reads CSFNGAGLGEQFF. DNA of the CDR3: TGCAGCTTTAACGGAGCGGGCTTGGGAGAGCAGTTCTTC.

This clonotype was seen only a few times. The chain couples TRBV3-1 to TRBJ1-6, with a possible D match to TRBD1 (6 bases). CDR3 length equals 15 residues. The V end was cut by 2 bases, the J end by 6 bases, with 11 bases between. CDR1 is LGHDT and CDR2 is YNNKEL in the germline V gene (reference sequence). DNA for the CDR3: TGTGCCAGCAGCCAACCCGGACAGATTAATTCACCCCTCCACTTT. Translating it yields CASSQPGQINSPLHF.

The V gene is TRBV3-1, the J gene TRBJ1-2; D call uncertain. The V gene lost 1 base and the J gene lost 7 bases, with 10 bases spanning the gap. Germline CDR1 is LGHDT and CDR2 is YNNKEL (reference sequence). CDR3 length: 13 amino acids. The CDR3 region has the DNA TGTGCCAGCAGCCAAGTGGTGGCGGGTGGCTACACCTTC. It encodes CASSQVVAGGYTF.

The V gene is TRBV15, the J gene TRBJ1-4, with a tentative D call TRBD1 (6 bases). Germline V lookup: CDR1 LNHNV, CDR2 YYDKDF (reference sequence). There are 17 residues in the CDR3. The V end lost 0 bases, the J end lost 2 bases, and 13 bases lay between the germline ends. This CDR3 reads CATSRDQIGGTNEKLFF. The DNA for the CDR3 is TGTGCCACCAGCAGAGATCAGATAGGGGGGACTAATGAAAAACTGTTTTTT.

The chain recombines TRBV20-1 with TRBJ2-1; D not resolved. The germline gives CDR1 DFQATT, CDR2 SNEGSKA (reference sequence). The CDR3 spans 11 residues. V lost 6 bases and J 7 bases, leaving 10 bases between the germline ends. This CDR3 is CSAKKYNEQFF. For the CDR3, the DNA is TGCAGTGCCAAGAAGTATAATGAGCAGTTCTTC.